This is a list of T cell receptor beta chains from one sample in a study of cytomegalovirus exposure and HLA in healthy donors. The method was immunoSEQ multiplex PCR; TCRdb's version includes in-frame clones alone and lacks a portion of them. The data show some 150,000 clones, roughly two thirds seen once. Source material: PBMCs. The receptors were gathered from a woman under 40 in good health and CMV-seronegative. Each CDR3 is given with its conserved first and last residue. D genes are given only for firm matches. Only some rows state a clone size, as once, few, many or a class for expanded clones.

V gene	clone size	D gene	J gene	CDR3 DNA	CDR3 protein
TRBV5-1	NA	NA	TRBJ1-6	TGCGCCAGCAGCTTGGAGGGGTTTGGATCACCCCTCCACTTT	CASSLEGFGSPLHF
TRBV2	NA	NA	TRBJ2-1	TGTGCCCTTTCTCGGAGCTCCTACAATGAGCAGTTCTTC	CALSRSSYNEQFF
TRBV30	NA	TRBD2	TRBJ2-7	TGTGCCTGGAGGGGCCTAGCGGGAGGATCCTACGAGCAGTACTTC	CAWRGLAGGSYEQYF
TRBV7-9	once	NA	TRBJ1-1	TGTGCCAGCAGCCCATCGACAACCCTGAACACTGAAGCTTTCTTT	CASSPSTTLNTEAFF
TRBV15	NA	TRBD2	TRBJ2-1	TGTGCCACCAGCACAGCTAGCGGAGGGTACAATGAGCAGTTCTTC	CATSTASGGYNEQFF
TRBV5-1	few	TRBD2	TRBJ2-3	TGCGCCAGCAGCTTGTTGGGACTAGCGGGTACCGAAGGAGATACGCAGTATTTT	CASSLLGLAGTEGDTQYF
TRBV6-1	few	TRBD1	TRBJ1-5	TGTGCCAGCAGTGCCCGGACAGGGCCGCCCCAGCATTTT	CASSARTGPPQHF
TRBV4-3	NA	TRBD2	TRBJ2-1	TGCGCCAGCAGCCAAGTAGCGGGGGCGAACAATGAGCAGTTCTTC	CASSQVAGANNEQFF
TRBV2	NA	TRBD2	TRBJ2-1	TGTGCCAGCAGACCGGGACTAGCGGGATCTGAGCAGTTCTTC	CASRPGLAGSEQFF
TRBV6-5	NA	TRBD1	TRBJ1-4	TGTGCCAGCAGAGGGACAGGGGGCAGCGAAAAACTGTTTTTT	CASRGTGGSEKLFF
TRBV30	NA	TRBD1	TRBJ1-2	TGTGCCTGGTATAGTTTCATCCCGGGACAGGGGTATGGCTACACCTTC	CAWYSFIPGQGYGYTF
TRBV28	NA	TRBD2	TRBJ2-7	TGTGCCAGCATGACTAGCGGGAGGGGGTGGTCTTGGGAGCAGTACTTC	CASMTSGRGWSWEQYF
TRBV6-1	NA	NA	TRBJ2-3	TGTGCCAGCGGGTGGTGGGGAGAAGATACGCAGTATTTT	CASGWWGEDTQYF
TRBV29-1	NA	NA	TRBJ1-3	TGCAGCGTTGAAGATCCGGGGAGCTCTGGAAACACCATATATTTT	CSVEDPGSSGNTIYF
TRBV6-6	few	NA	TRBJ1-5	TGTGCCAGCAGTTACTTGACAGCGAATCAGCCCCAGCATTTT	CASSYLTANQPQHF
TRBV9	NA	NA	TRBJ1-3	TGTGCCAGCAGCTTCAGGACTGAATCTGGAAACACCATATATTTT	CASSFRTESGNTIYF
TRBV5-1	few	TRBD2	TRBJ2-3	TGCGCCAGCAGCTTGGAGGGAGGGATCACAGATACGCAGTATTTT	CASSLEGGITDTQYF
TRBV7-3	NA	TRBD2	TRBJ2-1	TGTGCCAGCAGCTTATCGGGCGGGGGGGCCAATGAGCAGTTCTTC	CASSLSGGGANEQFF
TRBV27	few	NA	TRBJ1-2	TGTGCCAGCAGTCCCTCCGTTTTCTATGGCTACACCTTC	CASSPSVFYGYTF
TRBV7-6	NA	TRBD1	TRBJ2-7	TGTGCCAGCAGCCGGACAGGGGATACCTACGAGCAGTACTTC	CASSRTGDTYEQYF
TRBV7-9	few	NA	TRBJ2-7	TGTGCCAGCAGCAACTCCGGGGATGACTACGAGCAGTACTTC	CASSNSGDDYEQYF
TRBV27	NA	NA	TRBJ2-7	TGTGCCAGCAGGGGGGCTAACTCCTACGAGCAGTACTTC	CASRGANSYEQYF
TRBV28	NA	TRBD2	TRBJ2-1	TGTGCCAGCAGTGCACTAGCGGGGGGGTTGGGTGAGCAGTTCTTC	CASSALAGGLGEQFF
TRBV29-1	NA	NA	TRBJ2-2	TGCAGCAGTGTGGAGGGCGGGGAGCTGTTTTTT	CSSVEGGELFF
TRBV30	NA	NA	TRBJ2-1	TGTGCCTGGCAGAAGAGGTGGGAGCAGTTCTTC	CAWQKRWEQFF
TRBV4-3	few	NA	TRBJ1-4	TGCGCCAGCAGCCAAGATCCTACAGGATTTATATCAACTAATGAAAAACTGTTTTTT	CASSQDPTGFISTNEKLFF
TRBV28	few	NA	TRBJ1-4	TGTGCCAGCAGTTTCCCTCAGGGGTCGGATGAAAAACTGTTTTTT	CASSFPQGSDEKLFF
TRBV7-2	NA	TRBD1	TRBJ1-5	TGTGCCAGCAGCCCCAGGGGGGACATTGGTCAGCCCCAGCATTTT	CASSPRGDIGQPQHF
TRBV2	NA	TRBD1	TRBJ2-5	TGTGCCAGCAGGGAGGAGAACTCAGGGGGCAATGCCCAGTACTTC	CASREENSGGNAQYF
TRBV29-1	NA	NA	TRBJ1-1	TGCAGCGGTCAGAACACTGAAGCTTTCTTT	CSGQNTEAFF
TRBV6-4	NA	TRBD1	TRBJ2-7	TGTGCCAGCAGTGTTCAGACAGGGGCGGCCTACGAGCAGTACTTC	CASSVQTGAAYEQYF
TRBV28	NA	NA	TRBJ2-2	TGTGCCAGCTCCTTAGCCCTTCTGAACACCGGGGAGCTGTTTTTT	CASSLALLNTGELFF
TRBV30	few	TRBD1	TRBJ2-6	TGTGCCTGGAGACACAGGGGGCTTGGGGCCAACGTCCTGACTTTC	CAWRHRGLGANVLTF
TRBV27	NA	TRBD2	TRBJ2-1	TGTGCCAGCAGTTTCCAGACTAGCGGCTACAATGAGCAGTTCTTC	CASSFQTSGYNEQFF
TRBV9	NA	NA	TRBJ2-7	TGTGCCAGCAGCGTAGGACATGACCTTCAATACGAGCAGTACTTC	CASSVGHDLQYEQYF
TRBV6-1	few	TRBD2	TRBJ2-3	TGTGCCAGCAGTGAAGCGCTAGCGGGGGCTTTTACGCAGTATTTT	CASSEALAGAFTQYF
TRBV19	NA	TRBD1	TRBJ1-1	TGTGCCAGAAGATTGGGACAGGGGCGTGTTTTGGCTTTCTTT	CARRLGQGRVLAFF
TRBV27	few	NA	TRBJ2-1	TGTGCCAGCAGTTTATCTCCCAGGGTATTCAATGAGCAGTTCTTC	CASSLSPRVFNEQFF
TRBV28	NA	NA	TRBJ1-5	TGTGCCAGCAGTTTAGACTCAGGAGGCGTCAATCAGCCCCAGCATTTT	CASSLDSGGVNQPQHF
TRBV28	NA	NA	TRBJ1-1	TGTGCCAGCACCTCTCAGGACAGAGCTTTCTTT	CASTSQDRAFF
TRBV5-1	many	NA	TRBJ2-7	TGCGCCAGCGGGCCCTCGGGAGCCTACTACGAGCAGTACTTC	CASGPSGAYYEQYF
TRBV7-3	NA	TRBD2	TRBJ2-3	TGTGCCAGCAGCTTAATGGCGACTAGCGGGGGGCCCACAGATACGCAGTATTTT	CASSLMATSGGPTDTQYF
TRBV7-2	NA	NA	TRBJ2-7	TGTGCCAGCAGCAGGGTGGGGGGGCTCTCCTACGAGCAGTACTTC	CASSRVGGLSYEQYF
TRBV6-5	NA	TRBD1	TRBJ2-7	TGTGCCAGCAGTTTGGGACAGTCCTCAGCCGAGCAGTACTTC	CASSLGQSSAEQYF
TRBV7-9	NA	TRBD1	TRBJ2-2	TGTGCCAGCAGCTTAGCCGGGACAGGGAACACCGGGGAGCTGTTTTTT	CASSLAGTGNTGELFF
TRBV7-9	NA	NA	TRBJ2-5	TGTGCCAGCAGCTTTCCCACCTATACAGGGGGGGCCTTTCAAGAGACCCAGTACTTC	CASSFPTYTGGAFQETQYF
TRBV7-2	few	TRBD2	TRBJ2-1	TGTGCCAGCAGCTTAGGGAGCGGGAGGGGATACAATGAGCAGTTCTTC	CASSLGSGRGYNEQFF
TRBV4-1	NA	TRBD1	TRBJ1-5	TGCGCCAGCAGCCAACGGGGGCTTTCGGGCAGGGGGCTAAGCAGTCAGCCCCAGCATTTT	CASSQRGLSGRGLSSQPQHF
TRBV19	few	NA	TRBJ1-2	TGTGCCAGTAGTATAGATCGGTATTATGGCTACACCTTC	CASSIDRYYGYTF
TRBV25-1	NA	TRBD2	TRBJ2-3	TGTGCCAGCAGTGCGACTAGCGGGAGTTCCCCAGATACGCAGTATTTT	CASSATSGSSPDTQYF
TRBV2	NA	NA	TRBJ1-5	TGTGCCAGCAGTGAAGGACGGGGGAATCATCAGCCCCAGCATTTT	CASSEGRGNHQPQHF